These 13 T cell receptor beta chains came from one sample sequenced in a study of tumor and adjacent non-tumor tissue in lung cancer. The template was RNA from unsorted bulk tissue. TCRbeta libraries were built with three rounds of nested PCR, modified from ARM-PCR. MiXCR was run by TCRdb on the multiplex PCR reads, yielding one entry per CDR3 protein. The table has 60,000 to 95,000 distinct CDR3 sequences, roughly 80% seen once. Sequenced material: lung tumor tissue. The origin of the receptors is a woman in her forties or fifties with non-small cell lung cancer.

Of note for this clonotype: A read error may produce the germline difference seen at one junction end. The chain joins TRBV14 to TRBJ2-5, with D unresolved. The CDR3 contains 13 residues. CDR1 SGHDN and CDR2 FVKESK come from the germline V gene. CDR3 sequence (DNA): TGTGCCAGCGGCCAACGACACCAAGAGACCCAGTATTTC. Its protein product is CASGQRHQETQYF.

The V call is TRBV6-1, the J call TRBJ1-5; D is unclear. The better agreement between TRBJ2-3 and the DNA end casts doubt on the J call. Germline CDR1 is MNHNS and CDR2 is SASEGT. The CDR3 is 13 residues long. CDR3 amino acids: CANIPGPNQPQYF. CDR3 bases: TGTGCCAACATTCCCGGGCCCAATCAGCCCCAGTATTTT.

For this clonotype: One end of the junction does not line up with germline, which may come from a read error. The chain is built from TRBV6-1 and TRBJ2-7, with D uncertain. Germline V lookup: CDR1 MNHNS, CDR2 SASEGT. There are 14 residues in the CDR3. The DNA for the CDR3 is TGTGCCAGCAGTGAATCCACTATCGGCTACGAGCAGCACTTC. Residues: CASSESTIGYEQHF.

The V call is TRBV7-3, the J call TRBJ2-1; TRBD1 or TRBD2 may be the D gene (5 bases each). CDR1 is SGHTA, CDR2 FQGTGA, per germline. The CDR3 contains 13 residues. Deletions cut 5 bases from V and 5 bases from J, with 10 bases between. The CDR3 protein is CASSIGTHNEQFF. DNA of the CDR3: TGTGCCAGCAGCATCGGGACCCACAATGAGCAGTTCTTC. Using reference TRBV7-3 and TRBJ2-1 for the parts outside the CDR3, the full variable domain is GAGVSQTPSNKVTEKGKYVELRCDPISGHTALYWYRQSLGQGPEFLIYFQGTGAADDSGLPNDRFFAVRPEGSVSTLKIQRTERGDSAVYLCASSIGTHNEQFFGPGTRLTVL.

Regarding this clonotype: The CDR3 ends on some other residue instead of the conserved phenylalanine or tryptophan, so this is likely a read error. The DNA is left out, because the CDR3 cannot be placed on it with certainty; the CDR3 is given as TCRdb lists it. V gene TRBV11-2 combines with J gene TRBJ2-1; no DNA check was done on the table's D call, TRBD1. Germline V lookup: CDR1 SGHAT, CDR2 FQNNGV. The CDR3 length equals 16 residues, ends included. CDR3 amino acids: CASSLEPGQGFTEQLY.

The chain uses TRBV6-5 and TRBJ2-3; D is unclear. CDR3 size: 12 residues. The germline CDR1 and CDR2 sequences are MNHEY and SVGAGI. Trimming pared 6 bases from V and 1 base from J, leaving 5 bases between. DNA for the CDR3: TGTGCCAGCAGCGCAGGCACAGATACGCAGTATTTT. As protein: CASSAGTDTQYF.

This clonotype was observed a handful of times. The chain links TRBV20-1 to TRBJ2-3, with TRBD1 as a possible D gene (5 bases). Trimming pared 5 bases from V and 6 bases from J, leaving 18 bases between. Germline CDR1 and CDR2: DFQATT and SNEGSKA (reference sequence). The CDR3 loop spans 14 amino acids. CDR3 region: CSAHTGELTDTQYF. DNA of the CDR3: TGCAGTGCTCATACAGGAGAGCTCACGGATACGCAGTATTTT.

In the case of this clonotype: The final CDR3 position lacks the conserved phenylalanine or tryptophan, pointing to a likely read error. This chain links TRBV28 with TRBJ2-5; D is possibly TRBD1 (5 bases). V was cut by 5 bases and J by 5 bases, with 18 bases left in between. Looked up from germline, CDR1 is MDHEN and CDR2 is SYDVKM. This CDR3 is built from 15 residues. The CDR3 DNA follows: TGTGCCAGCAGTGCCGACGATAGGGGTTTCGAGACCCAGTACCTC. Its translation: CASSADDRGFETQYL.

Notes on this clonotype: A much larger clone differs from this one at a single base, so this may be a read error. The chain uses TRBV2 and TRBJ1-4; 8 bases agree with TRBD1. J was trimmed by 7 bases and V by 6 bases; bases with no gene match: 4. Per germline, CDR1 SNHLY and CDR2 FYNNEI. There are 13 residues in the CDR3. CDR3 region: CASRWDRPEKLFF. The CDR3 DNA follows: TGTGCCAGCAGGTGGGACAGGCCTGAAAAACTGTTTTTT.

This clonotype has a handful of counts. The chain couples TRBV11-3 to TRBJ2-4; 7 positions match TRBD1. The CDR3 length is 14 residues. J lost 13 bases, V lost 8 bases, and 17 bases had no gene match. CDR1 and CDR2 (germline): SGHNT, YENEEA. This chain's CDR3 is CASCSTGEGGIQYF. The CDR3 nucleotides are TGTGCCAGCTGTTCAACAGGGGAAGGGGGCATACAGTACTTC.

Turning to this clonotype: A junction end diverges from the germline sequence, so it may reflect a read error. The rearrangement uses TRBV4-1 and TRBJ1-2, with 10 nucleotides matching TRBD1. CDR1 and CDR2 from the germline V gene are MGHRA and YSYEKL. The CDR3 has 17 amino acids. CDR3 loop: CTSSQPGTGEDVCGYTF. The CDR3 region has the DNA TGCACCAGCAGCCAACCCGGGACAGGGGAGGACGTCTGTGGCTACACCTTC.

This clonotype was seen once. This clone may be a read error of a much larger clone one base away. V is TRBV2 and J is TRBJ2-7; D unclear. Trimming took off 7 bases at V and 6 bases at J, with 16 bases between the two ends. Germline assignment: CDR1 SNHLY and CDR2 FYNNEI. The CDR3 extends over 13 amino acids. CDR3: CASTSSATLEQYF. For the CDR3, the DNA is TGTGCCAGCACTAGTTCCGCGACCCTCGAGCAGTACTTC.

The genes are TRBV29-1 and TRBJ2-1; D is unclear. This CDR3 contains 14 residues. V was shortened by 3 bases and J by 15 bases, with 24 bases between the two germline ends. Germline CDR1 SQVTM, CDR2 ANQGSEA. CDR3 sequence (DNA): TGCAGCGTTGACCGGGCAGGTACCTACAATGAACTGTTCTTC. Its protein is CSVDRAGTYNELFF.